The present T cell receptor (beta chain) was sequenced within a study of cytomegalovirus exposure and HLA in healthy donors (dated by TCRdb to 2015 to 2018). Regarding the research as a whole: According to a later analysis, the roughly 130 validation repertoires were produced on the same platform as the 700 or so repertoires of the first cohort. The study was designed to test whether signatures of past pathogen exposure could be identified by cataloging public T cell receptors. Besides the first cohort of approximately 670 subjects, a separate validation cohort made up of roughly 120 different subjects was used. High-throughput TCR immunosequencing, statistical association of individual TCRs with disease status, and machine learning were combined to predict cytomegalovirus infection status. The paper as a whole reports these results and caveats: A few of the identified cytomegalovirus-associated TCR beta chains were confirmed in vitro to be specific for cytomegalovirus antigens. A total of around 150 TCR beta chains were listed by the study as associated with cytomegalovirus. While some public TCRs were present in many individuals, most TCR sequences turned up only very rarely across donors. A later analysis found that TCRs clustered in the first cohort also tended to co-occur in the roughly 120 validation repertoires, with more than 90% of cluster scores above 0. Cytomegalovirus status was reported to be diagnosed by the classifier with high specificity and sensitivity in both the original and validation cohorts. A later analysis lacked HLA typing for the validation cohort, so it scored co-occurrence in that cohort across all 130 or so repertoires. It was suggested by the authors that the approach could potentially be generalized to other disease states and immunological phenotypes.

Library generation was performed with the immunoSEQ multiplex PCR assay. The source study handled its data this way. A statistical classification framework was developed to diagnose cytomegalovirus status using the catalog of TCR beta chain sequences. Sourced from immuneACCESS, this table was stored by TCRdb with only in-frame sequences that have V and J called. A share of the clones is absent; for the studies checked, an unresolved V gene accounts for under half, and the remainder has no known explanation. V and J calls and clone size are as listed in that table; D and trimming were resolved from the DNA. The sample contains about 130,000 clones, roughly nine tenths of them found a single time. The top ten hold 9% of the sample. The donors were included in the validation cohort of over a hundred subjects, a group kept apart from the approximately 650-subject first cohort. On this clone: The antigen it recognizes is unknown. It has no much larger one-base neighbor in the sample; base qualities were not kept.

The trim is 2 bases for V and 0 bases for J, with a gap of 9 bases between the germline ends. Inclusive of the bounding cysteine and phenylalanine, the CDR3 is 15 residues long. CDR3 DNA only is kept here, 45 bases in frame from base 1. For CDR1 and CDR2, the germline V gene (reference sequence) lists LNHDA and SQIVND. The TCR originated in a woman younger than 35 in good health and CMV-seropositive. This sequence uses TRBV19 and TRBJ2-3; matching of 6 bases hints at TRBD2 as the D gene. Specimen: PBMCs. The CDR3 protein is CASSIMRGSTDTQYF. The DNA sequence reads TGTGCCAGTAGTATAATGCGGGGTAGCACAGATACGCAGTATTTT.